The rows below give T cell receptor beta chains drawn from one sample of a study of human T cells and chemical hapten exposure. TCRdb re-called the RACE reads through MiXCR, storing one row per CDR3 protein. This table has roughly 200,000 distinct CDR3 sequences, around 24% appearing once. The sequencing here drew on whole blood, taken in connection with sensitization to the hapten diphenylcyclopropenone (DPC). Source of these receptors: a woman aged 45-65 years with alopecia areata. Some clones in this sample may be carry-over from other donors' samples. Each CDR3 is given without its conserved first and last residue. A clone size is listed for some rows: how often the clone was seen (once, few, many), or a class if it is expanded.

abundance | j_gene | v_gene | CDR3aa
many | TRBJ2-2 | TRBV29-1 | SARTGGVGELF
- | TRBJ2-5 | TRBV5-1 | ASSLFGTGGEETQY
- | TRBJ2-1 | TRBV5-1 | ASSLAGTYYNEQF
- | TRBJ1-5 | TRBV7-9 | ASSPSGDGQPQH
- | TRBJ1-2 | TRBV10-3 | AISESGDRGHGYT
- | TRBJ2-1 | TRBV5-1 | ASSWAPGSSYNEQF
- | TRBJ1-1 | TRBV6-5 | ASRTLGTEAF
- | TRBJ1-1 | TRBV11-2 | ASSPGTGGAEAF
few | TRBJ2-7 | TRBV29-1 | SVDLGQGIEQY
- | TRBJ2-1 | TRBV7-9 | ASSLESINEQF
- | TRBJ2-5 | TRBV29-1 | SVMEGGETQY
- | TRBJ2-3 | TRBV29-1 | SVGGHTERQDTQY
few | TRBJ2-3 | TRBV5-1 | ASSKGTYTDTQY
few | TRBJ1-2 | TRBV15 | ATSRARGVGGYT
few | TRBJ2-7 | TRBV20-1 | SARDRGGEQY
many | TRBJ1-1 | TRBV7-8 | ASSLVGGNAF
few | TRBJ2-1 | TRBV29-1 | SVVPVNSYNEQF
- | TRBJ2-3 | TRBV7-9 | ASSPYSGASTDTQY
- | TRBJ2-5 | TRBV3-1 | ASSQDATQY
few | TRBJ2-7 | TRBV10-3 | AISEYSYRGWEQY
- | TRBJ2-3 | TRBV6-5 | ASSYGAGGYTDTQY
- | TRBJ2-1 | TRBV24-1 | ATSDSSGLAGEQF
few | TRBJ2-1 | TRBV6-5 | ASSLVTGGHEQF
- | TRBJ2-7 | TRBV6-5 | ASSYGPGGYEQY
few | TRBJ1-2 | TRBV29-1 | SVEDGLAEPYGYT
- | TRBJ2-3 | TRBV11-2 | ASSSGQLGTDTQY
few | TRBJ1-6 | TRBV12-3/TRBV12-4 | ASSSLFGSPLH
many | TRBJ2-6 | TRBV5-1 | ASSVQGSTGANVLT
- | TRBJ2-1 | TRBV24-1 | ATSDHRKPHSYNEQF
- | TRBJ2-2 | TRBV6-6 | ASSFLGLASTGELF
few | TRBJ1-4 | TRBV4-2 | ASSQDGGRGREKLF
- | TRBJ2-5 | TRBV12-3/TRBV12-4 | ASSPRFRETQY
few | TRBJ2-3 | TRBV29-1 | SVERDDTDTQY
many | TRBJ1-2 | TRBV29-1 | SVSGGDYGYT
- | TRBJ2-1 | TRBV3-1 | ASSQGSPSYNEQF
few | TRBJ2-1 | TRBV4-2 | ASSQDPDYSYNEQF
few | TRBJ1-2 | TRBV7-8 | ASSQEQGLVGYT
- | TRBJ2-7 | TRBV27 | ASSLSSGGSYEQY
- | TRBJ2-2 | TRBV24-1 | ATSDLAGELF
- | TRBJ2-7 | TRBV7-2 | ASTSAQRRKY
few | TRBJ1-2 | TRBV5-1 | ASSVGRAGGYT
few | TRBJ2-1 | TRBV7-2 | ASSFSGRGGEQF
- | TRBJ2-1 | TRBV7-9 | ASRQDRGEQF
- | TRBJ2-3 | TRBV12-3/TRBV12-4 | ASSALTWYIEDTQY
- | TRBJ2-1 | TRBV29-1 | SVDPTGTGVYNEQF
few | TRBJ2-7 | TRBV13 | ASSRRLAGVEGQY
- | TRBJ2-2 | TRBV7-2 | ASSLSWVDGELF
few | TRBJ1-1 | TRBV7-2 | ASSLTVMNTEAF
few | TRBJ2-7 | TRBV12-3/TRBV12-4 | ASSLSHEQY
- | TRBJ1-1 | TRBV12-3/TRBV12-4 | ASSFGAGQQNTEAF
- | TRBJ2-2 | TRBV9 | ASSVGTSVITGELF
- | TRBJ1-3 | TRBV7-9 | ASSLGYRVTGNTIY
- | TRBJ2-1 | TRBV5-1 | ASSRTLGHQSYNEQF
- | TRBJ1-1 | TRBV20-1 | SARDPDSRLLIEAF
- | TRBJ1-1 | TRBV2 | ANRRDRARMGTEAF
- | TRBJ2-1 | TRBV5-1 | ASRGQPHNEQF
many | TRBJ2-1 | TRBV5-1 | ASSTQGNEQF
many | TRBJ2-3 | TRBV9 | ASSTSGSPPDTQY
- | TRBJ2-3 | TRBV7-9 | ASSRMTGAGTDTQY